One and the same sample provided the 27 T cell receptor beta chains below, sequenced in a study of blood T cells in healthy people across ages. Through a sample-barcoded 5' primer and a J-beta primer mix, a second PCR was run for roughly 6 to 11 cycles. TCRdb used MiXCR to reprocess the 5' RACE reads, holding one entry per CDR3 protein. The data show around 1.1 million distinct CDR3 sequences, with 35% to 40% seen just once and 10% to 15% held by the top ten. The specimen sequenced was blood. These receptor sequences come from a man in his late teens or twenties in good health.

This chain joins TRBV20-1 and TRBJ1-1; no clear D gene. Trimming cost V 5 bases and J 3 bases, with 19 bases left between them. The CDR3 has 15 residues. CDR1 is DFQATT, CDR2 SNEGSKA, per germline (reference sequence). The chain's CDR3 is CSALGREMVDTEAFF. The CDR3 DNA reads as TGCAGTGCTCTAGGGAGGGAGATGGTGGACACTGAAGCTTTCTTT.

J is TRBJ2-7 and V is TRBV30, with 9 nucleotides matching TRBD1. The CDR3 covers 16 residues. Germline CDR1 and CDR2: GTSNPN and SVGIG (reference sequence). The ends lost 0 bases at V and 7 bases at J; junction bases unmatched: 13. The CDR3 sequence is CAWSVRSVGQGGEQYF. The CDR3 coding sequence is TGTGCCTGGAGTGTACGGTCCGTGGGACAGGGTGGGGAGCAGTACTTC. The full variable domain, in which reference TRBV30 and TRBJ2-7 provide the parts outside the CDR3, is SQTIHQWPATLVQPVGSPLSLECTVEGTSNPNLYWYRQAAGRGLQLLFYSVGIGQISSEVPQNLSASRPQDRQFILSSKKLLLSDSGFYLCAWSVRSVGQGGEQYFGPGTRLTVT.

About this clonotype: At one end the junction does not follow the germline gene, possibly because of a read error. The chain employs TRBV18 and TRBJ1-2; D gene unclear. The CDR3 totals 15 residues. Germline CDR1 reads KGHSH; CDR2 reads LQKENI. CDR3 loop: CASSPPDPAFYGHTF. CDR3 sequence (DNA): TGTGCCAGCTCACCACCAGACCCGGCGTTCTATGGCCACACCTTC. The variable domain in full, with the rest retrieved from reference TRBV18 and TRBJ1-2, is NAGVMQNPRHLVRRRGQEARLRCSPMKGHSHVYWYRQLPEEGLKFMVYLQKENIIDESGMPKERFSAEFPKEGPSILRIQQVVRGDSAAYFCASSPPDPAFYGHTFGSGTRLTVV.

The chain has TRBV30 and TRBJ1-5, with D perhaps TRBD1 (6 bases). CDR1 and CDR2 (germline): GTSNPN, SVGIG (reference sequence). Trimming pared 1 base from V and 5 bases from J, leaving 21 bases between. CDR3 length: 17 residues. The CDR3 here is CAWSGVEGPGGHQPQHF. The CDR3 DNA is TGTGCCTGGAGTGGGGTAGAAGGGCCCGGGGGCCATCAGCCCCAGCATTTT.

This sequence joins TRBV18 and TRBJ1-4, with D possibly TRBD1 on 6 matching bases. V was trimmed by 3 bases and J by 6 bases, leaving 17 bases between them. The CDR3 totals 16 residues. From germline, CDR1 is KGHSH and CDR2 LQKENI. For the CDR3, the DNA is TGTGCCAGCTCACCGGTCGGGGGCTTCACTGATGAAAAACTGTTTTTT. This sequence encodes CASSPVGGFTDEKLFF.

This clonotype was found a few times. With a much larger clone just one base away, this may be a read error. The chain combines TRBV5-1 with TRBJ1-2; TRBD1 might be the D (5 bases). The germline V gene encodes CDR1 SGHRS and CDR2 YFSETQ. The V gene lost 4 bases and the J gene lost 3 bases, with 13 bases spanning the gap. The CDR3 extends over 14 amino acids. The CDR3 DNA reads TGCGCCAGCAGCGGACAAGTCCCTGACTATGGCTACACCTTC. Translated: CASSGQVPDYGYTF.

The table lists this clonotype with a few counts. V is TRBV27 and J is TRBJ1-1; the D gene is possibly TRBD1 (5 bases). V gave up 4 bases and J gave up 2 bases, with 11 bases separating them. This CDR3 is built from 14 residues. The germline gives CDR1 MNHEY, CDR2 SMNVEV (reference sequence). CDR3 coding DNA: TGTGCCAGCAGTTGGGGGAGTCCCAACACTGAAGCTTTCTTT. As protein: CASSWGSPNTEAFF.

This clonotype was recorded a few times. The J gene is TRBJ1-4, the V gene TRBV4-3; weak D call: TRBD1 (5 bases). Germline V lookup: CDR1 LGHNA, CDR2 YSLEER. V lost 3 bases to trimming and J lost 7 bases, with 15 bases between them. The CDR3 loop spans 15 amino acids. The CDR3 sequence: CASSHGGIASEKLFF. CDR3 coding DNA: TGCGCCAGCAGCCATGGGGGTATAGCGTCTGAAAAACTGTTTTTT.

This sequence joins TRBV5-8 and TRBJ2-1; TRBD1 is a possible D gene (6 bases). Germline V gene sequence: CDR1 SGHTS, CDR2 YDEGEE. This CDR3 has 16 residues. V lost 5 bases to trimming and J lost 1 base, with 16 bases between them. CDR3 amino acids: CASRYYGQGSYNEQFF. The CDR3 DNA reads TGTGCCAGCAGGTACTACGGTCAGGGGTCCTACAATGAGCAGTTCTTC.

This chain joins TRBV7-2 and TRBJ2-2; D ambiguous. The germline gives CDR1 SGHTA, CDR2 FQGNSA. The CDR3 extends over 15 amino acids. Trimming removed 5 bases from V and 5 bases from J, with 15 bases in between. In DNA, the CDR3 is TGTGCCAGCAGCCCCAGTGCGGTTGAGACCGGGGAGCTGTTTTTT. This codes for CASSPSAVETGELFF.

CDR3 protein: CASSHHLFGRESSYNEQFF. Written as DNA, the CDR3 is TGCGCCAGCAGCCACCACCTTTTCGGGCGGGAAAGCTCCTACAATGAGCAGTTCTTC. The V gene is TRBV4-3, the J gene TRBJ2-1; possible D gene TRBD2, 6 bases. Germline V lookup: CDR1 LGHNA, CDR2 YSLEER. This CDR3 contains 19 residues. With 3 bases removed from V and 0 bases from J, the gap between germline ends came to 21 bases.

The gene calls are TRBV20-1 and TRBJ2-1; 9 positions agree with TRBD2. The CDR3 covers 16 residues. After removal of 6 bases from V and 7 bases from J, the junction contained 16 bases not matched to a gene. The germline V gene has CDR1 DFQATT and CDR2 SNEGSKA (reference sequence). The CDR3 spells CSASKTGTSFGNEQFF. CDR3 coding DNA: TGCAGTGCCAGCAAAACCGGGACTAGCTTTGGGAATGAGCAGTTCTTC.

The rearrangement links TRBV7-2 to TRBJ1-2; 9 positions match TRBD1. V lost 5 bases to trimming and J lost 4 bases; unmatched junction nucleotides: 14. CDR3 length equals 17 residues. Germline CDR1 SGHTA, CDR2 FQGNSA. The CDR3 region has the DNA TGTGCCAGCAGCCACACCTCTAATCCGGGACAGGGCTATGGCTACACCTTC. This gives the protein CASSHTSNPGQGYGYTF. Together with reference TRBV7-2 and TRBJ1-2, the CDR3 gives the full variable domain: GAGVSQSPSNKVTEKGKDVELRCDPISGHTALYWYRQSLGQGLEFLIYFQGNSAPDKSGLPSDRFSAERTGGSVSTLTIQRTQQEDSAVYLCASSHTSNPGQGYGYTFGSGTRLTVV.

The CDR3 bases are TGTGCCAGCAACCCAAGACAGGGGGCTACCGGGGAGCTGTTTTTT. Translated, it gives CASNPRQGATGELFF. The rearrangement uses TRBV6-6 and TRBJ2-2; the match to TRBD1 covers 10 bases. The CDR3 has 15 residues. The V gene end was trimmed by 7 bases and the J gene end by 5 bases; junction bases not matched to a gene: 7. Germline lookup yields CDR1 MNHNY and CDR2 SVGAGI (reference sequence).

The J gene is TRBJ2-3, the V gene TRBV7-8; D is uncertain. Trimming cost V 5 bases and J 7 bases, with 10 bases left between them. CDR1 and CDR2 (germline): SGHVS, FQNEAQ. The CDR3 is made up of 12 amino acids. The CDR3 nucleotides read TGTGCCAGCAGCCAGGTTCAGTATACGCAGTATTTT. It is translated as CASSQVQYTQYF. Variable domain in full (rest from reference TRBV7-8 and TRBJ2-3): GAGVSQSPRYKVAKRGQDVALRCDPISGHVSLFWYQQALGQGPEFLTYFQNEAQLDKSGLPSDRFFAERPEGSVSTLKIQRTQQEDSAVYLCASSQVQYTQYFGPGTRLTVL.

This clonotype was observed once. The chain carries TRBV18 and TRBJ2-3; TRBD2 is a possible D gene (6 bases). The germline V gene has CDR1 KGHSH and CDR2 LQKENI. The CDR3 sequence is 14 residues long. Trimming left V 6 bases short and J 4 bases short, with 14 bases between. CDR3 sequence reads: CASSTAGKSDTQYF. DNA of the CDR3: TGTGCCAGCTCCACGGCGGGGAAGTCAGATACGCAGTATTTT.

This clonotype was found a few times. This chain joins TRBV7-2 and TRBJ1-1; 8 positions agree with TRBD1. In germline, CDR1 is SGHTA, CDR2 FQGNSA. The ends lost 5 bases at V and 3 bases at J; junction bases unmatched: 5. This CDR3 contains 14 residues. CDR3 coding DNA: TGTGCCAGCAGCAAGACAGGGGAGGACACTGAAGCTTTCTTT. This codes for CASSKTGEDTEAFF.

There are a few counts of this clonotype. The chain links TRBV25-1 to TRBJ2-6; 8 bases line up with TRBD1. Germline V gene lookup returns CDR1 MGHDK and CDR2 SYGVNS. The CDR3 length is 15 residues. With V trimmed by 5 bases and J by 3 bases, 3 bases remained unmatched. The CDR3 loop is CASSIRGLGANVLTF. The CDR3 DNA follows: TGTGCCAGCAGTATCAGGGGGCTTGGGGCCAACGTCCTGACTTTC.

The chain uses TRBV20-1 and TRBJ1-4; D uncertain. CDR1 DFQATT and CDR2 SNEGSKA come from the germline V gene (reference sequence). The CDR3 covers 14 residues. V was pared by 4 bases and J by 0 bases, with 9 bases between. CDR3 DNA sequence: TGCAGTGCTACCCGCCCCGCAACTAATGAAAAACTGTTTTTT. Amino acids: CSATRPATNEKLFF.

With regard to this clonotype: Mismatch with germline at one junction end may stem from a read error. The V and J genes are TRBV4-3 and TRBJ1-1; possibly TRBD1 for D (6 bases). CDR3 length: 15 residues. The germline gives CDR1 LGHNA, CDR2 YSLEER. This chain's CDR3 is CANSQEAGVNTEAFF. The CDR3 region has the DNA TGCGCCAACAGCCAAGAGGCAGGGGTGAACACTGAAGCTTTCTTT.

This clonotype turned up a few times. This chain connects TRBV5-1 to TRBJ2-7; perhaps D is TRBD1 or TRBD2 (5 bases each). The germline V gene encodes CDR1 SGHRS and CDR2 YFSETQ. Trimming removed 4 bases at V and 5 bases at J, with 16 bases between. CDR3 length: 14 residues. The CDR3 DNA follows: TGCGCCAGCAGCCATGGGACCCTGCGCGACGAGCAGTACTTC. Amino acids: CASSHGTLRDEQYF.

This chain connects TRBV27 to TRBJ2-7; D unclear. Judging by the DNA end, TRBJ2-5 fits better; the J call may be wrong. The CDR3 covers 14 residues. CDR1 MNHEY and CDR2 SMNVEV come from the germline V gene (reference sequence). Here the CDR3 reads CASSLADAKETQYF. The CDR3 bases are TGTGCCAGCAGTTTAGCGGACGCAAAGGAGACCCAGTACTTC.

The V call is TRBV27, the J call TRBJ2-4; possible D gene TRBD2, 5 bases. Germline CDR1 reads MNHEY; CDR2 reads SMNVEV (reference sequence). V was shortened by 5 bases and J by 13 bases, with 21 bases between the two germline ends. CDR3 length equals 14 residues. CDR3 sequence (DNA): TGTGCCAGCAGTGATGTCACGTCGGGATCTGAGCAGTACTTC. This encodes CASSDVTSGSEQYF.

The chain has TRBV20-1 and TRBJ1-5; the D is unclear. V lost 3 bases to trimming and J lost 0 bases, with 12 bases between them. Germline V CDR1 and CDR2: DFQATT, SNEGSKA (reference sequence). The CDR3 is 15 residues long. The CDR3 sequence: CSASDVMYSNQPQHF. The CDR3 DNA is TGCAGTGCTAGTGATGTTATGTATAGCAATCAGCCCCAGCATTTT.

As regards this clonotype: Mismatch with germline at one junction end may stem from a read error. V usage is TRBV12-3 or TRBV12-4 and J usage is TRBJ2-3; 11 bases map to TRBD2. The CDR3 consists of 15 residues. The CDR3 DNA is TGTGCCAGCAGTTCTAGCGGGGGGCGGGGAGATGCGCAGTATTTT. It codes for CASSSSGGRGDAQYF.

This clonotype was counted between two and nine times. Here the CDR3 reads CASSHGTTGVSYNEQFF. In DNA form, the CDR3 reads TGTGCCAGCAGCCACGGTACTACAGGTGTCTCCTACAATGAGCAGTTCTTC. The J gene is TRBJ2-1, the V gene TRBV3-1, with D tentatively TRBD1 (5 bases). CDR1 and CDR2 (germline): LGHDT, YNNKEL (reference sequence). CDR3 length equals 17 residues. Trimming cost V 3 bases and J 0 bases, with 15 bases left between them.

The V call is TRBV6-5, the J call TRBJ1-1; 7 nucleotides line up with TRBD1. Per the germline V gene, CDR1 is MNHEY and CDR2 is SVGAGI. This CDR3 is built from 12 residues. The J segment lost 7 bases and the V segment lost 6 bases, leaving 5 bases of the junction unmatched. The CDR3 spells CASSRGQDEAFF. The CDR3 DNA reads as TGTGCCAGCAGCCGAGGACAGGATGAAGCTTTCTTT.